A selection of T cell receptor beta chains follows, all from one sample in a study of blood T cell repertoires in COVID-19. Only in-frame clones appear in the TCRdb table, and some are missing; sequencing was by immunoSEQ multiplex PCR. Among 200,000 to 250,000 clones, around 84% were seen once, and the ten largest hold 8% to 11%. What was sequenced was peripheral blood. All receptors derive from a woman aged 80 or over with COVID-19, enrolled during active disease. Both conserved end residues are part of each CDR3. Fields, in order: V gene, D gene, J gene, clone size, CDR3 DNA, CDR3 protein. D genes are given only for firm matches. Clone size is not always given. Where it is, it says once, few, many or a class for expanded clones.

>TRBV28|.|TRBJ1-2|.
TGTGCCAGCAGTTTAGAACCCCGGGGCTACACCTTC
CASSLEPRGYTF
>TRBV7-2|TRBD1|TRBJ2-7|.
TGTGCCAGCAGCCCCAGGGGGACCCTTTCCTACGAGCAGTACTTC
CASSPRGTLSYEQYF
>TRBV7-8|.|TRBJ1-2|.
TGTGCCAGCAGCTTAGGGACAGAAAATTATGGCTACACCTTC
CASSLGTENYGYTF
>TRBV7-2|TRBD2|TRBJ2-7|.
TGTGCCAGCAGCTTAGTAGCGGGGGAACACTACGAGCAGTACTTC
CASSLVAGEHYEQYF
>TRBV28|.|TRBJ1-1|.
TGTGCCAGCAGTTCGGGTGTCACTGAAGCTTTCTTT
CASSSGVTEAFF
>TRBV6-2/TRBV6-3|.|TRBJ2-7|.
TGTGCCAGCAGTCCCCAGGGATACGAGCAGTACTTC
CASSPQGYEQYF
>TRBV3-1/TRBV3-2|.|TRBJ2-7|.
TGTGCCAGCAGCTCGAGAAGACTCTACGAGCAGTACTTC
CASSSRRLYEQYF
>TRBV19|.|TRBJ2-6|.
TGTGCCAGTAGTACAGATACTGGGGCCAACGTCCTGACTTTC
CASSTDTGANVLTF
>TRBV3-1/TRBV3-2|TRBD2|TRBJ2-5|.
TGTGCCAGCAGCCAAGTTGGGAGGGGAAAACAAGAGACCCAGTACTTC
CASSQVGRGKQETQYF
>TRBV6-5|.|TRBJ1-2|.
TGTGCCAGCAGTTCACCATCACAGGGCTCCTATGGCTACACCTTC
CASSSPSQGSYGYTF
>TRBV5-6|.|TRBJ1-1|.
TGTGCCAGCAGCTTGAAAACAGGGTCTCTGTACACTGAAGCTTTCTTT
CASSLKTGSLYTEAFF
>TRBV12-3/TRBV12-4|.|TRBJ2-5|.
TGTGCCAGCAGTTCGGCAGGGGAGACCCAGTACTTC
CASSSAGETQYF
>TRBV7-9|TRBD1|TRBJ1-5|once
TGTGCCAGCAGCCTTCACCTAGGACAGGGGAGCAATCAGCCCCAGCATTTT
CASSLHLGQGSNQPQHF
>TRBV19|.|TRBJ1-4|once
TGTGCCAGTAGTCTTTCCCCTCCAGCACAGGGAATTGAAAAACTGTTTTTT
CASSLSPPAQGIEKLFF
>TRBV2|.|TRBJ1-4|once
TGTGCCAGCAGCCTACAGGGAGCGAGTGAAAAACTGTTTTTT
CASSLQGASEKLFF
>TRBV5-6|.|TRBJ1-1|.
TGTGCCAGCAGCTTGGTGGGGGGTATGAACACTGAAGCTTTCTTT
CASSLVGGMNTEAFF
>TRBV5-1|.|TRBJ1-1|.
TGCGCCAGCAGCTTGACGGCAGGGGTTGAAGCTTTCTTT
CASSLTAGVEAFF
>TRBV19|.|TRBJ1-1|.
TGTGCCAGTCGGCGCGCGGCGGCGGCACCCACTGAAGCTTTCTTT
CASRRAAAAPTEAFF
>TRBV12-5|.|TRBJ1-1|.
TGTGCTAGTGGCTATGGCCGACAGGTCCTGGGGAACACTGAAGCTTTCTTT
CASGYGRQVLGNTEAFF
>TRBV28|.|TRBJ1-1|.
TGTGCCAGCAGTCCCCCACGGGTTAACACTGAAGCTTTCTTT
CASSPPRVNTEAFF
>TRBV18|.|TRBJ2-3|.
TGTGCCAGCTCACCACTGGGCAGTCGCTCAGATACGCAGTATTTT
CASSPLGSRSDTQYF
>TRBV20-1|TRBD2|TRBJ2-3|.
TGCAGTGCTAGTGGGACTAGCGGGGGGCCCACCACCGACACAGATACGCAGTATTTT
CSASGTSGGPTTDTDTQYF
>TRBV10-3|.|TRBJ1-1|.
TGTGCCATCAGTGAGAATATGAGGACAGCCGTAGAAGCTTTCTTT
CAISENMRTAVEAFF
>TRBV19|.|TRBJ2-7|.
TGTGCCAGTAGTATAGATCTGAGAGCTTACGAGCAGTACTTC
CASSIDLRAYEQYF
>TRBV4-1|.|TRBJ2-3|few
TGCGCCAGCAGCCAAGAAATCGTCACAGATACGCAGTATTTT
CASSQEIVTDTQYF
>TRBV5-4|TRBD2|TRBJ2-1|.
TGTGCCAGCAGCTCGACTAGCGGGGGAATCCTCTCCTACAATGAGCAGTTCTTC
CASSSTSGGILSYNEQFF
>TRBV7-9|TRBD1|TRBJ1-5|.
TGTGCCAGCAGAGGGGGCTGTACGGGGTATAGCAATCAGCCCCAGCATTTT
CASRGGCTGYSNQPQHF
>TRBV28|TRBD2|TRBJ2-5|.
TGTGCCAGCAGTCTTCAGGGCGGGGGGGCCGGTAAGACCCAGTACTTC
CASSLQGGGAGKTQYF
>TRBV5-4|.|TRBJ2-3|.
TGTGCCAGCAGCTTGATCGGGGAAGGAACAGATACGCAGTATTTT
CASSLIGEGTDTQYF
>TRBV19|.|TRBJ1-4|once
TGTGCCAGTAGTATTATGGGGACAACCCGAACTAATGAAAAACTGTTTTTT
CASSIMGTTRTNEKLFF
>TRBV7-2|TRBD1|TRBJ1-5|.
TGTGCCAGCAGCTTAGGACAGGGTGGGCAGCCCCAGCATTTT
CASSLGQGGQPQHF
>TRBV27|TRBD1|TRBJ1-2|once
TGTGCCAGCAGTTTTTCAGGGGGCGAGGGCTACACCTTC
CASSFSGGEGYTF
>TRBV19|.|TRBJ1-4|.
TGTGCCAGTAACCCGGACACCACAACTAATGAAAAACTGTTTTTT
CASNPDTTTNEKLFF
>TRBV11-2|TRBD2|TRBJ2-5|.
TGTGCCAGCAGCTTTGGGACTAGCGGGGGGGCGGGGACCCAGTACTTC
CASSFGTSGGAGTQYF
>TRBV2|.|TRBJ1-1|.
TGTGCCAGCAGTTACCAGGGGCAAGGCACTGAAGCTTTCTTT
CASSYQGQGTEAFF
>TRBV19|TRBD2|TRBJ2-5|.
TGTGCCAGTAGTCCCACGGGACTAGCGGGGGGGGTGGAGACCCAGTACTTC
CASSPTGLAGGVETQYF
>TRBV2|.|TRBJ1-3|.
TGTGCCAGCGCCGAGGGCTCTGGAAACACCATATATTTT
CASAEGSGNTIYF
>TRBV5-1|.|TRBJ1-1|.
TGCGCCAGCAGCACCAACAAGGGGGAGGCTTTCTTT
CASSTNKGEAFF
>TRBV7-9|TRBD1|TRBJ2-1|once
TGTGCCAGCAGCTCTCGGACAGGGACAAATGAGCAATTCTTC
CASSSRTGTNEQFF
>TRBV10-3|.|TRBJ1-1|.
TGTGCCATCAGTGAAACTCCGAACACTGAAGCTTTCTTT
CAISETPNTEAFF